This entry concerns a single T cell receptor beta chain. No antigen is known for it. These data originate in a study of cytomegalovirus exposure and HLA in healthy donors. The study ran its PCR with 60 Vbeta and 13 Jbeta primers. Here immunoSEQ multiplex PCR was the method, and the copy in TCRdb shows in-frame clones only, minus some. The table shows under 95,000 clones, with around 82% occurring only once. General study results and limits: Across donors, most TCRs were seen rarely, yet some public ones were widespread. A later analysis found TCR association rates differed by HLA locus, highest for DRB1 and lowest for HLA-C.

Germline assignment: CDR1 LNHDA and CDR2 SQIVND (reference sequence). V lost 5 bases and J lost 7; bases outside the gene matches: 9. The CDR3 has 14 residues. The sequenced material came from PBMCs. The gene calls are TRBV19 and TRBJ1-1, with 8 positions matching TRBD1. This clonotype originated in a male donor in good health and CMV-seronegative. CDR3 sequence: CASSPGTGQVEAFF. CDR3 bases: TGTGCCAGTAGTCCCGGGACAGGACAGGTTGAAGCTTTCTTT.